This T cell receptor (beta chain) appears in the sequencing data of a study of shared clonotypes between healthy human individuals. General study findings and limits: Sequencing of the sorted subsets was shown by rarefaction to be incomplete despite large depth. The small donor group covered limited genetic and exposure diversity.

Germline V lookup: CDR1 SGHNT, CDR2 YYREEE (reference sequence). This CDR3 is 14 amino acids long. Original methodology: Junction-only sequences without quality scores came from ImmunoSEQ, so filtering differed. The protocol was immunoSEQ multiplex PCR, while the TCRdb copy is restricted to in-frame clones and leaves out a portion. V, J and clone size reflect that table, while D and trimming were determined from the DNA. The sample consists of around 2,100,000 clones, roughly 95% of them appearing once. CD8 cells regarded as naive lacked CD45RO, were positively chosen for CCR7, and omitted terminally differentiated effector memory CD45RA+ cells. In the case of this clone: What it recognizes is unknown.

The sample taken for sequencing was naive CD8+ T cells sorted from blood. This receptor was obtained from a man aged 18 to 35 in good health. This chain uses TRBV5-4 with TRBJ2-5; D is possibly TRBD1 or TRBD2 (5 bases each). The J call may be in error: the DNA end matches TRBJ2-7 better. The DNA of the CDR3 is TGTGCCAGCAGCTTGGACGGGGCACCCTACGAGCAGTACTTC. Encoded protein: CASSLDGAPYEQYF.